These 4 T cell receptor beta chains came from one sample sequenced in a study of T cells in localized non-small cell lung cancer. The data were produced by immunoSEQ multiplex PCR, yet TCRdb's version contains in-frame clones alone and is incomplete. The table shows 37,000 or so clones, with 75% to 90% occurring only once. The sequencing here drew on peripheral blood, taken before any cancer treatment. The receptors were sampled from a woman aged 35 to 70 with stage I lung adenocarcinoma.

This sequence joins TRBV7-9 and TRBJ2-7; TRBD2 matches 9 bases. The junction had 7 bases not matched to a gene; V was cut back by 5 bases and J by 5 bases. The CDR3 sequence is 14 residues long. Germline CDR1 reads SEHNR; CDR2 reads FQNEAQ (reference sequence). The CDR3 loop is CASSRSGGANEQYF. In nucleotides, the CDR3 is TGTGCCAGCAGCCGTAGCGGGGGAGCGAACGAGCAGTACTTC.

As to this clone: An end of the junction does not agree with germline; a read error may underlie this. The chain carries TRBV7-7 and TRBJ2-3, with D unclear. The CDR3 is 13 amino acids. The germline gives CDR1 SSHAT, CDR2 FNYEAQ (reference sequence). For the CDR3, the DNA is TGTGCTAGCAGCTTAAAGGGTCTAGATACGCAGTATTTT. Its protein product is CASSLKGLDTQYF.

V usage is TRBV27 and J usage is TRBJ2-1, with D possibly TRBD2 on 5 matching bases. CDR1 MNHEY and CDR2 SMNVEV come from the germline V gene (reference sequence). V lost 3 bases and J lost 9, with 12 bases in between. The CDR3 is made up of 13 amino acids. The CDR3 coding sequence is TGTGCCAGCAGTTTTGGCAGCCGGGGTGAGCAGTTCTTC. Protein product: CASSFGSRGEQFF.

This sequence joins TRBV28 and TRBJ1-2; a weak D match, TRBD1 (6 bases). Germline V gives CDR1 MDHEN, CDR2 SYDVKM. This CDR3 region has 15 residues. V lost 1 base and J 1 base, leaving 10 bases between the germline ends. CDR3 nucleotide sequence: TGTGCCAGCAGTTTATACGCAGGGGATAACTATGGCTACACCTTC. Its protein product is CASSLYAGDNYGYTF.